Given below is one TCR beta chain in context. The antigen is undetermined. Sequencing used immunoSEQ multiplex PCR; TCRdb keeps in-frame clones, though not all of them. This sample has roughly 10,000 clones, with 80% to 95% found just once. The data were taken from a study of T cell clonotyping in hematopoietic cell transplantation. Study information: Recipient samples before transplant were obtained post-cytoreduction.

The CDR3 consists of 12 residues. The ends were cut back, 5 bases at V and 4 bases at J, with 8 bases in the middle. The germline gives CDR1 SEHNR, CDR2 FQNEAQ (reference sequence). Time point of the sample: recipient sample about 28 days before transplant, after cytoreduction. Study-level results: At the given depth, recipient repertoires were over 95% de novo clonotypes. Broader posttransplant TCR repertoire diversity was predicted by graft donor and pretransplant recipient Inverse Simpson Index values.

The chain links TRBV7-9 to TRBJ1-2, with no clear D. The TCR sequence derives from a woman in her 40s with acute myeloid leukemia. Some clones in this sample may be carry-over from other donors' samples. The material was peripheral blood mononuclear cells, obtained before stem cell transplant. The CDR3, as DNA: TGTGCCAGCAGCCGGGAGGGCTATGGCTACACCTTC. Its protein product is CASSREGYGYTF.